What follows is one T cell receptor (beta chain) and its context. Its target is unknown. 13 Jbeta primers and 60 Vbeta primers were used for the PCR. In the authors' methods: Later, an analysis found about 80 million unique TCR beta chains, and 9.5 million to 11 million of these were shared. Sequencing was performed with immunoSEQ multiplex PCR; in TCRdb, only in-frame clones are kept and a portion is missing. The DNA gave D and trimming, while V, J and clone size come from that table. Its listing shows around 70,000 clones. This CDR3 comprises 14 residues. From germline, CDR1 is SGHTA and CDR2 FQGNSA. With 4 bases removed from V and 8 bases from J, the gap between germline ends came to 17 bases. The data belong to a study of cytomegalovirus exposure and HLA in healthy donors. General study findings and limits: V- and J-gene trimming in TCR beta was tied to a missense DCLRE1C variant by an analysis performed later. Earlier analysis yielded a pattern in which most TCR beta V segments were productive about 87% or about 30% of the time.

The sequencing sample was made of PBMCs. The chain is built from TRBV7-2 and TRBJ1-2; D is undetermined. This TCR came from a woman between 35 and 50 years old in good health and CMV-seropositive. The CDR3 sequence is CASSSAGILGGYTF. DNA of the CDR3: TGTGCCAGCAGCTCCGCCGGGATTCTGGGGGGCTACACCTTC.